One and the same sample provided the 31 T cell receptor beta chains below, sequenced in a study of T cell responses to AZD1222 COVID-19 vaccine (dated by TCRdb to about 2021). The time point label of this sample denotes: baseline before first vaccination. Preparation of the library involved the immunoSEQ multiplex PCR assay. TCRdb carries this immuneACCESS record with in-frame sequences only. Its versions omit some clonotypes, under half of them owing to an unresolved V gene in the studies checked, with the rest unexplained. This sample holds around 90,000 clones; nearly 90% were observed only once. Together, the top ten hold 10% to 15% of the sample. The sample in question was peripheral blood, obtained on day 0 of AZD1222 vaccination. Every receptor here comes from an adult in good health.

V usage is TRBV18 and J usage is TRBJ1-5, with D possibly matching TRBD1 (6 bases). The germline V gene encodes CDR1 KGHSH and CDR2 LQKENI. The germline V and J ends were trimmed by 1 base and 5 bases, with 6 bases remaining between them. The CDR3 extends over 13 amino acids. The CDR3 region is CASSPRTDQPQHF. The CDR3 nucleotides read TGTGCCAGCTCACCACGGACAGATCAGCCCCAGCATTTT.

The chain links TRBV6-4 to TRBJ1-1; 7 bases fit TRBD1. The germline V gene has CDR1 MRHNA and CDR2 SNTAGT. The CDR3 has 13 residues. V trimming: 8 bases; J trimming: 6 bases; junction bases outside the gene matches: 9. CDR3 region: CASGTEPGAEAFF. DNA for the CDR3: TGTGCCAGCGGGACAGAGCCCGGGGCTGAAGCTTTCTTT.

V and J are TRBV7-8 and TRBJ2-3, with D maybe TRBD2 (6 bases). This CDR3 is 15 amino acids long. Germline values: CDR1 SGHVS, CDR2 FQNEAQ. Trimming shortened V by 5 bases and J by 0 bases, and 12 bases separated the two germline ends. CDR3 sequence (DNA): TGTGCCAGCAGCAAACTAGCCGGGAGCACAGATACGCAGTATTTT. It codes for CASSKLAGSTDTQYF.

The chain has TRBV2 and TRBJ2-1; possible D gene TRBD1, 6 bases. V lost 8 bases and J lost 10, with 15 bases in between. The CDR3 length is 12 residues. Germline V CDR1 and CDR2: SNHLY, FYNNEI. CDR3 nucleotide sequence: TGTGCCAGCTTACGCGAAAGGGGGGAGCAGTTCTTC. It translates to CASLRERGEQFF.

The chain joins TRBV9 to TRBJ1-3; TRBD1 is a possible D gene (6 bases). V was clipped by 4 bases and J by 4 bases, with 15 bases between them. Looked up from germline, CDR1 is SGDLS and CDR2 is YYNGEE. The CDR3 runs to 15 residues. CDR3 sequence (DNA): TGTGCCAGCAGCTCCCTCAGCGGGGGCGGAAACACCATATATTTT. It specifies CASSSLSGGGNTIYF.

The chain employs TRBV3-1 (or the pseudogene TRBV3-2) and TRBJ2-3; 8 bases are shared with TRBD2. Germline trimming cut 0 bases from V and 2 bases from J; bases unmatched to any gene: 13. Germline V gene sequence: CDR1 LGHDT, CDR2 YNNKEL (reference sequence). CDR3 length equals 19 residues. DNA of the CDR3: TGTGCCAGCAGCCAAGATCGGGGGACTAGGGTCCCACCCACAGATACGCAGTATTTT. It translates to CASSQDRGTRVPPTDTQYF.

The gene calls are TRBV27 and TRBJ2-7, with D perhaps assigned TRBD1 or TRBD2 (6 bases each). V was pared by 7 bases and J by 3 bases, with 16 bases between. The CDR3 is 14 amino acids. Looked up from germline, CDR1 is MNHEY and CDR2 is SMNVEV (reference sequence). The CDR3 protein is CASKGGPSHYEQYF. For the CDR3, the DNA is TGTGCCAGCAAAGGGGGGCCTTCCCACTACGAGCAGTACTTC.

The CDR3 spells CAITRTGEGNTIYF. CDR3 sequence (DNA): TGTGCCATCACCCGGACAGGGGAGGGAAACACCATATATTTT. The chain has TRBV10-3 and TRBJ1-3; 9 positions match TRBD1. The CDR3 is 14 residues long. The V gene's germline CDR1 is ENHRY and CDR2 SYGVKD. Unmatched junction bases numbered 5, after V lost 7 bases and J lost 4 bases.

V and J are TRBV4-3 and TRBJ1-2, with 7 bases identical to TRBD1. The CDR3 contains 15 residues. J gave up 8 bases and V 0 bases, and 9 bases lay outside the gene matches. Germline V gene lookup returns CDR1 LGHNA and CDR2 YSLEER. The CDR3 region is CASSQDVAGGNGYTF. Here the CDR3 DNA reads TGCGCCAGCAGCCAAGATGTGGCAGGGGGTAACGGCTACACCTTC.

The chain employs TRBV6-1 and TRBJ2-1; 14 bases line up with TRBD2. The CDR3 runs to 16 residues. V gave up 2 bases and J gave up 9 bases; unmatched junction bases: 6. The germline V gene has CDR1 MNHNS and CDR2 SASEGT. The CDR3 region has the DNA TGTGCCAGCAGTGAATTAGGACTAGCGGGGGGAGGTGAGCAGTTCTTC. It encodes CASSELGLAGGGEQFF.

The chain links TRBV5-1 to TRBJ1-4, with D perhaps matching TRBD1 (6 bases). This CDR3 is built from 13 residues. Germline assignment: CDR1 SGHRS and CDR2 YFSETQ. The V and J ends lost 7 bases and 8 bases respectively, with 15 bases between them. In DNA form, the CDR3 reads TGCGCCAGCGGGCAACAGGGCCGGGAAAAACTGTTTTTT. It yields the protein CASGQQGREKLFF.

This chain links TRBV3-1 (or the pseudogene TRBV3-2) with TRBJ2-1, with a possible D match to TRBD2 (5 bases). CDR3 length equals 14 residues. Germline V gene data show CDR1 as LGHDT and CDR2 as YNNKEL (reference sequence). The V gene lost 5 bases and the J gene lost 2 bases, with 10 bases spanning the gap. CDR3 sequence reads: CASSVREPYNEQFF. DNA for the CDR3: TGTGCCAGCAGCGTCCGGGAACCCTACAATGAGCAGTTCTTC.

This clone was counted a few times. The chain carries TRBV5-8 and TRBJ2-7, with D possibly matching TRBD2 (7 bases). Trimming pared 1 base from V and 7 bases from J, leaving 15 bases between. Germline CDR1 SGHTS, CDR2 YDEGEE. The CDR3 totals 14 residues. The CDR3 region has the DNA TGTGCCAGCAGCTTGTTGGGGGGGCGCGGAGAGCAGTACTTC. Its translation: CASSLLGGRGEQYF.

The sample holds a few counts of this clone. The chain joins TRBV10-3 to TRBJ1-4; 7 bases are a match to TRBD1. The CDR3 length is 14 residues. Germline V gives CDR1 ENHRY, CDR2 SYGVKD. Trimming removed 10 bases from V and 4 bases from J; junction bases left unmatched: 9. The CDR3 loop is CASKRQGINEKLFF. CDR3 in DNA: TGTGCCAGTAAACGACAGGGCATTAATGAAAAACTGTTTTTT.

The chain has TRBV15 and TRBJ2-7; the D is unclear. The V gene lost 0 bases and the J gene lost 7 bases, with 13 bases spanning the gap. Germline V CDR1 and CDR2: LNHNV, YYDKDF (reference sequence). CDR3 length equals 14 residues. The CDR3 nucleotides are TGTGCCACCAGCAGAGACAGGAAAACGGTGGAGCAGTACTTC. Translating gives CATSRDRKTVEQYF. Looking up the rest from reference TRBV15 and TRBJ2-7 gives the full variable domain: DAMVIQNPRYQVTQFGKPVTLSCSQTLNHNVMYWYQQKSSQAPKLLFHYYDKDFNNEADTPDNFQSRRPNTSFCFLDIRSPGLGDTAMYLCATSRDRKTVEQYFGPGTRLTVT.

The chain is built from TRBV6-5 and TRBJ1-5; 11 nucleotides match TRBD1. The CDR3 sequence is 13 residues long. The germline V gene has CDR1 MNHEY and CDR2 SVGAGI. V lost 10 bases, J lost 15 bases, and 14 bases stayed unmatched. The CDR3 DNA reads as TGTGCCACTCACGGGACAGGGGGGGTTATCGGGCATTTT. Protein sequence: CATHGTGGVIGHF.

This clone was detected only once. The V call is TRBV28, the J call TRBJ1-1; D remains ambiguous. Germline CDR1 reads MDHEN; CDR2 reads SYDVKM. V was shortened by 3 bases and J by 0 bases, with 8 bases between the two germline ends. This CDR3 contains 14 residues. The DNA of the CDR3 is TGTGCCAGCAGTTTCCGACAACTGAACACTGAAGCTTTCTTT. It encodes CASSFRQLNTEAFF.

This clone was recorded only once. The V and J genes are TRBV4-3 and TRBJ1-1; TRBD1 matches 7 bases. From germline, CDR1 is LGHNA and CDR2 YSLEER. This CDR3 contains 13 residues. V lost 0 bases, J lost 10 bases, and 5 bases stayed unmatched. CDR3 DNA sequence: TGCGCCAGCAGCCAAGATAGGAGGGGGCGAGCTTTCTTT. Amino acid sequence: CASSQDRRGRAFF.

The J gene is TRBJ1-2, the V gene TRBV9; D is unresolved. Germline V gene sequence: CDR1 SGDLS, CDR2 YYNGEE. V was pared by 1 base and J by 5 bases, with 9 bases between. The length of the CDR3 is 13 residues. CDR3 residues: CASSVRDTYGYTF. The CDR3 DNA follows: TGTGCCAGCAGCGTAAGGGATACTTATGGCTACACCTTC.

CDR3: CASSPQTSGGFYEQFF. The CDR3 region has the DNA TGTGCCAGCTCACCACAGACTAGCGGGGGTTTCTATGAGCAGTTCTTC. The J gene is TRBJ2-1, the V gene TRBV18; 12 nucleotides align to TRBD2. This CDR3 has 16 residues. The J segment lost 8 bases and the V segment lost 1 base, leaving 6 bases of the junction unmatched. CDR1 is KGHSH and CDR2 is LQKENI in the germline V gene. Full variable domain (outside the CDR3, taken from reference TRBV18 and TRBJ2-1): NAGVMQNPRHLVRRRGQEARLRCSPMKGHSHVYWYRQLPEEGLKFMVYLQKENIIDESGMPKERFSAEFPKEGPSILRIQQVVRGDSAAYFCASSPQTSGGFYEQFFGPGTRLTVL.

V and J are TRBV12-5 and TRBJ1-5, with a tentative D call TRBD1 (6 bases). Germline V gene lookup returns CDR1 LGHNT and CDR2 FRNRAP. This CDR3 contains 15 residues. V lost 0 bases, J lost 5 bases, and 11 bases lay in between. The CDR3 reads CASGLVGAGDQPQHF. The CDR3 nucleotides are TGTGCTAGTGGTTTGGTGGGGGCAGGGGATCAGCCCCAGCATTTT.

About this clone: The junction departs from the called germline gene at one end, perhaps through a read error. The genes are TRBV6-1 and TRBJ2-3; 14 bases are shared with TRBD2. The V gene's germline CDR1 is MNHNS and CDR2 SASEGT. The CDR3 consists of 16 residues. In DNA form, the CDR3 reads TGTGCCAGCCGTGATTCCGGGACTAGCGGGGGTGATACGCAGTATTTT. Translation: CASRDSGTSGGDTQYF.

This chain joins TRBV28 and TRBJ1-2; 11 bases are a match to TRBD1. Trimming at V came to 5 bases and at J to 5 bases, leaving 10 bases not matched to a gene. Per germline, CDR1 MDHEN and CDR2 SYDVKM. This CDR3 comprises 16 residues. CDR3 nucleotide sequence: TGTGCCAGCAGTCGGGACAGGGGGAGACCCCCTTATGGCTACACCTTC. Translated, it gives CASSRDRGRPPYGYTF.

This chain connects TRBV14 to TRBJ2-5; possible D gene TRBD1, 5 bases. This CDR3 spans 15 amino acids. Germline values: CDR1 SGHDN, CDR2 FVKESK. V was cut by 3 bases and J by 7 bases, with 18 bases left in between. The CDR3 region has the DNA TGTGCCAGCAGCCATTTTGGGGCTGGAGAAGGGACCCAGTACTTC. Translation: CASSHFGAGEGTQYF. Together with reference TRBV14 and TRBJ2-5, the CDR3 gives the full variable domain: EAGVTQFPSHSVIEKGQTVTLRCDPISGHDNLYWYRRVMGKEIKFLLHFVKESKQDESGMPNNRFLAERTGGTYSTLKVQPAELEDSGVYFCASSHFGAGEGTQYFGPGTRLLVL.

The chain carries TRBV7-6 and TRBJ2-3; 7 bases agree with TRBD2. There are 15 residues in the CDR3. Germline CDR1 SGHVS, CDR2 FNYEAQ. Trimming took 5 bases from V and 2 from J; bases not matched to a gene: 7. The CDR3 nucleotides read TGTGCCAGCAGCCTTAGCGGGCCACCCACAGATACGCAGTATTTT. Translated: CASSLSGPPTDTQYF.

The V gene is TRBV19, the J gene TRBJ1-5; D ambiguous. V was cut by 6 bases and J by 4 bases, with 10 bases left in between. Germline V gene data show CDR1 as LNHDA and CDR2 as SQIVND (reference sequence). The CDR3 spans 13 residues. CDR3 sequence: CASSRQQNQPQHF. The CDR3, as DNA: TGTGCCAGTAGCCGGCAGCAGAATCAGCCCCAGCATTTT.

The rearrangement links TRBV5-1 to TRBJ1-3, with a possible D match to TRBD1 (6 bases). The CDR3 covers 12 residues. The germline V and J ends were trimmed by 4 bases and 9 bases, with 11 bases remaining between them. The germline V gene encodes CDR1 SGHRS and CDR2 YFSETQ. The CDR3 protein is CASSNTRGTIYF. The CDR3 nucleotides are TGCGCCAGCAGCAACACCAGGGGCACCATATATTTT. The full variable domain, rest sourced from reference TRBV5-1 and TRBJ1-3, is KAGVTQTPRYLIKTRGQQVTLSCSPISGHRSVSWYQQTPGQGLQFLFEYFSETQRNKGNFPGRFSGRQFSNSRSEMNVSTLELGDSALYLCASSNTRGTIYFGEGSWLTVV.

The rearrangement uses TRBV7-3 and TRBJ2-4; 9 nucleotides match TRBD2. CDR3 length equals 16 residues. Germline V lookup: CDR1 SGHTA, CDR2 FQGTGA. The V segment lost 2 bases and the J segment 1 base; nucleotides outside the gene matches: 3. CDR3 loop: CASSLAGGPAKNIQYF. CDR3 sequence (DNA): TGTGCCAGCAGCTTAGCGGGGGGGCCCGCCAAAAACATTCAGTACTTC. The variable domain in full, completed from reference TRBV7-3 and TRBJ2-4, reads GAGVSQTPSNKVTEKGKYVELRCDPISGHTALYWYRQSLGQGPEFLIYFQGTGAADDSGLPNDRFFAVRPEGSVSTLKIQRTERGDSAVYLCASSLAGGPAKNIQYFGAGTRLSVL.

The chain recombines TRBV5-1 with TRBJ2-1, with D uncertain. The germline V and J ends were trimmed by 4 bases and 9 bases, with 11 bases remaining between them. This CDR3 has 12 residues. The germline gives CDR1 SGHRS, CDR2 YFSETQ. This CDR3 reads CASSPAESEQFF. Here the CDR3 DNA reads TGCGCCAGCAGCCCGGCGGAGAGTGAGCAGTTCTTC.

The chain joins TRBV7-3 to TRBJ2-1; D remains unclear. Germline-derived CDR1 and CDR2 are SGHTA and FQGTGA. Trimming took 5 bases from V and 0 from J, leaving 8 bases between them. The CDR3 is made up of 14 amino acids. The DNA for the CDR3 is TGTGCCAGCAGCCCAAGGGCCTCCTACAATGAGCAGTTCTTC. This encodes CASSPRASYNEQFF. Using reference TRBV7-3 and TRBJ2-1 for the parts outside the CDR3, the full variable domain is GAGVSQTPSNKVTEKGKYVELRCDPISGHTALYWYRQSLGQGPEFLIYFQGTGAADDSGLPNDRFFAVRPEGSVSTLKIQRTERGDSAVYLCASSPRASYNEQFFGPGTRLTVL.

V and J are TRBV6-1 and TRBJ1-5; D is unresolved. Trimming removed 0 bases from V and 4 bases from J, with 10 bases in between. Germline V gene lookup returns CDR1 MNHNS and CDR2 SASEGT. CDR3 size: 15 residues. CDR3 region: CASSEARSENQPQHF. In DNA form, the CDR3 reads TGTGCCAGCAGTGAAGCGCGGTCGGAGAATCAGCCCCAGCATTTT.